The 14 T cell receptor beta chains below come from one sample, sequenced in a study of neoadjuvant anti-PD-1 for oral cavity cancer. The protocol was immunoSEQ multiplex PCR, while the TCRdb copy is restricted to in-frame clones and leaves out a portion. The sample comprises tens of thousands of clones, around four fifths of which are singletons, and roughly 3.4% rests with the top ten. The sample in question was PBMCs, obtained before nivolumab (anti-PD-1) treatment. These receptors were obtained from a person between 35 and 79 years old with oral cavity squamous cell carcinoma.

The rearrangement links TRBV30 to TRBJ2-3; D unresolved. CDR1 is GTSNPN and CDR2 is SVGIG in the germline V gene (reference sequence). The CDR3 is 13 amino acids. Trimming left V 0 bases short and J 4 bases short, with 8 bases between. The CDR3 reads CAWSVSTADTQYF. The CDR3 DNA is TGTGCCTGGAGTGTATCTACTGCAGATACGCAGTATTTT.

This clone was picked up a small number of times. The chain links TRBV15 to TRBJ2-7, with 7 nucleotides matching TRBD1. The CDR3 covers 12 residues. V dropped 5 bases and J dropped 6; count of bases not matched to a gene: 4. Germline V gene sequence: CDR1 LNHNV, CDR2 YYDKDF (reference sequence). The CDR3 DNA follows: TGTGCCACCAGCGAGACAGGGAGCGAGCAGTACTTC. Translation gives CATSETGSEQYF.

The rearrangement uses TRBV18 and TRBJ2-5, with 10 nucleotides matching TRBD2. Germline V gene data show CDR1 as KGHSH and CDR2 as LQKENI. The CDR3 length is 16 residues. The trim removed 6 bases at V and 2 bases at J, leaving 9 bases unmatched. The chain's CDR3 is CASSPGTSGIQETQYF. In DNA form, the CDR3 reads TGTGCCAGCTCGCCGGGCACTAGCGGGATTCAAGAGACCCAGTACTTC. Full variable domain (missing parts from reference TRBV18 and TRBJ2-5): NAGVMQNPRHLVRRRGQEARLRCSPMKGHSHVYWYRQLPEEGLKFMVYLQKENIIDESGMPKERFSAEFPKEGPSILRIQQVVRGDSAAYFCASSPGTSGIQETQYFGPGTRLLVL.

The V and J genes are TRBV6-1 and TRBJ2-3, with D perhaps matching TRBD2 (5 bases). This CDR3 comprises 12 residues. Germline V gene lookup returns CDR1 MNHNS and CDR2 SASEGT. The V end lost 5 bases, the J end lost 8 bases, and 11 bases lay between the germline ends. Here the CDR3 DNA reads TGTGCCAGCAGTCCCCCCGGGGTTACGCAGTATTTT. This gives the protein CASSPPGVTQYF.

This clone was observed a few times. The CDR3 region is CATSRAFRNTIYF. The DNA of the CDR3 is TGTGCCACCAGCAGAGCATTCCGAAACACCATATATTTT. This chain links TRBV15 with TRBJ1-3; D is undetermined. V was pared by 1 base and J by 5 bases, with 6 bases between. Germline V gene lookup returns CDR1 LNHNV and CDR2 YYDKDF (reference sequence). The CDR3 length is 13 residues.

The gene calls are TRBV7-8 and TRBJ2-3; no clear D gene. V was shortened by 5 bases and J by 6 bases, with 15 bases between the two germline ends. The CDR3 runs to 14 residues. The germline V gene encodes CDR1 SGHVS and CDR2 FQNEAQ. CDR3 coding DNA: TGTGCCAGCAGCCTGATTTGGACGAGGGATACGCAGTATTTT. Translated, it gives CASSLIWTRDTQYF.

This chain joins TRBV6-6 and TRBJ1-6; 7 positions agree with TRBD1. The V and J ends lost 1 base and 10 bases, in that order; junction bases with no gene match: 4. Germline CDR1 MNHNY, CDR2 SVGAGI (reference sequence). This CDR3 contains 14 residues. The CDR3 loop is CASSYLGGRSPLHF. In DNA form, the CDR3 reads TGTGCCAGCAGTTACTTAGGGGGCAGGTCACCCCTCCACTTT.

Notes on this clone: One junction end disagrees with the germline gene, perhaps due to a read error. The DNA of the CDR3 is TGTGCTAGCAGCTTGGACAGGAACTCCTACGAGCAGTACTTC. It codes for CASSLDRNSYEQYF. V and J are TRBV7-7 and TRBJ2-7, with 7 bases lining up with TRBD1. The germline gives CDR1 SSHAT, CDR2 FNYEAQ (reference sequence). The CDR3 sequence is 14 residues long.

Only one count was recorded for this clone. This chain connects TRBV4-2 to TRBJ2-2; no clear D. From germline, CDR1 is LGHNA and CDR2 YNFKEQ. The V end lost 2 bases, the J end lost 5 bases, and 6 bases lay between the germline ends. The CDR3 runs to 13 residues. The chain's CDR3 is CASSQTSTGELFF. The CDR3 DNA reads as TGTGCCAGCAGCCAAACATCGACCGGGGAGCTGTTTTTT.

This sequence joins TRBV5-4 and TRBJ1-1, with no clear D. Germline CDR1 is SGHNT and CDR2 is YYREEE (reference sequence). V lost 1 base and J lost 7, with 8 bases in between. This CDR3 is built from 12 residues. For the CDR3, the DNA is TGTGCCAGCAGCTTGTTTCAGAATGAAGCTTTCTTT. Translated, it gives CASSLFQNEAFF.

The genes are TRBV11-2 and TRBJ2-7, with 8 bases matching TRBD1. J gave up 2 bases and V 5 bases, and 11 bases lay outside the gene matches. This CDR3 spans 16 amino acids. Germline assignment: CDR1 SGHAT and CDR2 FQNNGV. CDR3 in amino acids: CASSPLVGQGPYEQYF. For the CDR3, the DNA is TGTGCCAGCAGCCCCTTAGTAGGACAGGGCCCCTACGAGCAGTACTTC.

This chain uses TRBV5-1 with TRBJ1-3; TRBD1 aligns across 9 bases. This CDR3 is built from 14 residues. With V trimmed by 4 bases and J by 8 bases, 7 bases remained unmatched. Germline assignment: CDR1 SGHRS and CDR2 YFSETQ. The CDR3 coding sequence is TGCGCCAGCAGCCCGGACAGGGGAGGGGACACCATATATTTT. It encodes CASSPDRGGDTIYF.

J is TRBJ2-5 and V is TRBV27; 8 bases are shared with TRBD1. This CDR3 is built from 14 residues. V shed 6 bases and J 4 bases; nucleotides not matched to a gene: 7. Germline V gene data show CDR1 as MNHEY and CDR2 as SMNVEV (reference sequence). The CDR3 here is CASSFGQGGETQYF. For the CDR3, the DNA is TGTGCCAGCAGCTTCGGACAGGGTGGAGAGACCCAGTACTTC.

CDR3 DNA sequence: TGTGCCAGCAGGACAGGGATGAACACTGAAGCTTTCTTT. Encoded protein: CASRTGMNTEAFF. The J gene is TRBJ1-1, the V gene TRBV28, with 7 bases lining up with TRBD1. CDR1 is MDHEN, CDR2 SYDVKM, per germline. The CDR3 is made up of 13 amino acids. The V and J ends lost 6 bases and 0 bases, in that order; junction bases with no gene match: 1.